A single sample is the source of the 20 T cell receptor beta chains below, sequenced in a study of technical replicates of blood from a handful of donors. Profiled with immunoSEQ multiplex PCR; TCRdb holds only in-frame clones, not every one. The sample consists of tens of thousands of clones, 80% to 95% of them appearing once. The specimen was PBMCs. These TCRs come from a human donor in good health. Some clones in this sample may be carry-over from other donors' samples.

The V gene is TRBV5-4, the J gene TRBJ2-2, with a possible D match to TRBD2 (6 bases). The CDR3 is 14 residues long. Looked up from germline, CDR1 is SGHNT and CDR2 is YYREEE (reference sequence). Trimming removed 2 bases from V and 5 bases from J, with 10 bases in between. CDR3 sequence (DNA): TGTGCCAGCAGCTTTGGGGGGTGGACCGGGGAGCTGTTTTTT. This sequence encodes CASSFGGWTGELFF.

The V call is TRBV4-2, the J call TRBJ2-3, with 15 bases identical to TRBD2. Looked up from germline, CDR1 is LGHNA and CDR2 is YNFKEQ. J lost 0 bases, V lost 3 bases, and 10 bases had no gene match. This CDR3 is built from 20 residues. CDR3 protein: CASSQKPGLAGGNSTDTQYF. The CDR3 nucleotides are TGTGCCAGCAGCCAGAAGCCAGGACTAGCGGGGGGGAATAGCACAGATACGCAGTATTTT.

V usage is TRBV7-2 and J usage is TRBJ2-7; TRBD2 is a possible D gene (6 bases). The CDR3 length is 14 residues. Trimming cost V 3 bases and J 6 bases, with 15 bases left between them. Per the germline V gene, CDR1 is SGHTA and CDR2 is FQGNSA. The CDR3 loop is CASSFSASDFEQYF. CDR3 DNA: TGTGCCAGCAGCTTCTCGGCTAGCGACTTCGAGCAGTACTTC.

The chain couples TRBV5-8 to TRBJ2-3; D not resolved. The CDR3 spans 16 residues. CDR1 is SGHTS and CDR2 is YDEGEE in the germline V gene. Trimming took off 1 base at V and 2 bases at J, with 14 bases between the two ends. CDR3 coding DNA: TGTGCCAGCAGCTTGTGGATCGCAGGATACACAGATACGCAGTATTTT. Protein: CASSLWIAGYTDTQYF.

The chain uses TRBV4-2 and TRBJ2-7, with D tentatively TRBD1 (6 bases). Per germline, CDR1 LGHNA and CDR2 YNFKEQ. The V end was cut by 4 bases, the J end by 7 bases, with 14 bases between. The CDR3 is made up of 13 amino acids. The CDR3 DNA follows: TGTGCCAGCAGCCGAGAACAGGGTCGAGAGCAGTACTTC. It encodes CASSREQGREQYF.

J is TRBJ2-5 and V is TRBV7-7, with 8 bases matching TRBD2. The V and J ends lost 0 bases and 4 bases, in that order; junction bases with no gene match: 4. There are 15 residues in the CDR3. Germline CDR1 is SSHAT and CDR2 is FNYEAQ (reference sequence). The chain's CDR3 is CASSLANSGRETQYF. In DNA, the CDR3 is TGTGCCAGCAGCTTAGCGAACAGCGGGAGAGAGACCCAGTACTTC. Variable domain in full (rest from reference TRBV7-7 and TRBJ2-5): GAGVSQSPRYKVTKRGQDVTLRCDPISSHATLYWYQQALGQGPEFLTYFNYEAQPDKSGLPSDRFSAERPEGSISTLTIQRTEQRDSAMYRCASSLANSGRETQYFGPGTRLLVL.

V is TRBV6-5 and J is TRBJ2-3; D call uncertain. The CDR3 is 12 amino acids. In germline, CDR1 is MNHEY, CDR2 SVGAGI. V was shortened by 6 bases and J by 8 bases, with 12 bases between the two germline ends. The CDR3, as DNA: TGTGCCAGCAGCCGTACCGTCGGTACGCAGTATTTT. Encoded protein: CASSRTVGTQYF.

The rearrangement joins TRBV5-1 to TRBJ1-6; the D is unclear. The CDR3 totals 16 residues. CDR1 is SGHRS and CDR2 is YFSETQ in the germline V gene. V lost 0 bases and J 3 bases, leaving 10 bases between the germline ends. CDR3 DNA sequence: TGCGCCAGCAGCTTGGCCGGGGTTATCTATAATTCACCCCTCCACTTT. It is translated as CASSLAGVIYNSPLHF.

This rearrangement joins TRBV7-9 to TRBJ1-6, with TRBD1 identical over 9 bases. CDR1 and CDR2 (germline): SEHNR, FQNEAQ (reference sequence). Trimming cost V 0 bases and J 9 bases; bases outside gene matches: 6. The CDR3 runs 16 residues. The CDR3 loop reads CASSLATGGRGSPLHF. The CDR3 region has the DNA TGTGCCAGCAGCTTAGCCACAGGGGGCAGAGGTTCACCCCTCCACTTT. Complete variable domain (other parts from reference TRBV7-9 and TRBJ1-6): DTGVSQNPRHKITKRGQNVTFRCDPISEHNRLYWYRQTLGQGPEFLTYFQNEAQLEKSRLLSDRFSAERPKGSFSTLEIQRTEQGDSAMYLCASSLATGGRGSPLHFGNGTRLTVT.

Here the CDR3 DNA reads TGTGCCAGCAGTTTACAGGGGAACACTGAAGCTTTCTTT. It encodes CASSLQGNTEAFF. The chain joins TRBV27 to TRBJ1-1, with D possibly matching TRBD1 (5 bases). The CDR3 has 13 residues. V lost 2 bases to trimming and J lost 1 base, with 5 bases between them. From germline, CDR1 is MNHEY and CDR2 SMNVEV (reference sequence).

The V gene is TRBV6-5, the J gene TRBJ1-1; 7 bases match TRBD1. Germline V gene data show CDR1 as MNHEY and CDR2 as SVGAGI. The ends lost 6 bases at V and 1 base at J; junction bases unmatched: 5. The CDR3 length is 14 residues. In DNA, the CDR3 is TGTGCCAGCAGGGGCAGGGGGTCGAACACTGAAGCTTTCTTT. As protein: CASRGRGSNTEAFF.

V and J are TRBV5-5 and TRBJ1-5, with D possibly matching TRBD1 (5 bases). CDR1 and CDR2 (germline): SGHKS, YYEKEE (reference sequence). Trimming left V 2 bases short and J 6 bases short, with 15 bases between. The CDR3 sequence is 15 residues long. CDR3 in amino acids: CASSFVREGSQPQHF. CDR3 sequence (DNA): TGTGCCAGCAGCTTTGTCAGGGAAGGTAGTCAGCCCCAGCATTTT.

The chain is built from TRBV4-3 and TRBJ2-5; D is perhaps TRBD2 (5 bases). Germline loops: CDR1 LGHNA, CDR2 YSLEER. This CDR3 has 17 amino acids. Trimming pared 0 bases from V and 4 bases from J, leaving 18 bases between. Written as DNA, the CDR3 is TGCGCCAGCAGCCAAGACTGGGCTGAGGGCGGTCGAGAGACCCAGTACTTC. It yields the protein CASSQDWAEGGRETQYF.

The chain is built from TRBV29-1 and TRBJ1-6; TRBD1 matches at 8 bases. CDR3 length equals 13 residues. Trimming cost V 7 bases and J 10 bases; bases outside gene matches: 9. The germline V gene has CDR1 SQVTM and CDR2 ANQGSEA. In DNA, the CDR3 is TGCAGCGCGTCACAGGGGGTCGACTCACCCCTCCACTTT. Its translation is CSASQGVDSPLHF.

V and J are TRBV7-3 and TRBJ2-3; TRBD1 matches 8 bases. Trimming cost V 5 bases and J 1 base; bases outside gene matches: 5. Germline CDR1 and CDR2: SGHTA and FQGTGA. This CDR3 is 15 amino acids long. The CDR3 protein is CASSVTGGGTDTQYF. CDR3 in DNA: TGTGCCAGCAGCGTTACAGGGGGTGGCACAGATACGCAGTATTTT.

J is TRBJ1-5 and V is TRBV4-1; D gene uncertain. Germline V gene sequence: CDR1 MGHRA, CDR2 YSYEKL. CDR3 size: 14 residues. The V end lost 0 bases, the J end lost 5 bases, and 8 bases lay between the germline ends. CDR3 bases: TGCGCCAGCAGCCAAGATGGCAGGTATCAGCCCCAGCATTTT. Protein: CASSQDGRYQPQHF.

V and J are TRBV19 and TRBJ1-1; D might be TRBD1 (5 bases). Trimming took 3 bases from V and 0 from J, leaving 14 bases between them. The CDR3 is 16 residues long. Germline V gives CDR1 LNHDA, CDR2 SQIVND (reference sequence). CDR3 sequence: CASSMGGEIMNTEAFF. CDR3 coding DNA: TGTGCCAGTAGTATGGGGGGGGAAATAATGAACACTGAAGCTTTCTTT.

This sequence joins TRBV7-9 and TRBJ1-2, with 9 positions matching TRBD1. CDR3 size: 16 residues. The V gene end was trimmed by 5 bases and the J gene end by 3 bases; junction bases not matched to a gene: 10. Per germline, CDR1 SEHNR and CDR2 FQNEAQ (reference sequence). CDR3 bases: TGTGCCAGCAGCGATTCAACCGGGACAGGGCACTATGGCTACACCTTC. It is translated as CASSDSTGTGHYGYTF.

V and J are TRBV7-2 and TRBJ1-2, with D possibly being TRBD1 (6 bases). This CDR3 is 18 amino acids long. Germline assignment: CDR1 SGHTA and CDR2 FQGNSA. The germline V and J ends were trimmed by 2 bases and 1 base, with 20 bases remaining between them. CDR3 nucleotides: TGTGCCAGCAGCTTAACCGCCTCCAGGACAGTGATTAACTATGGCTACACCTTC. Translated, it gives CASSLTASRTVINYGYTF. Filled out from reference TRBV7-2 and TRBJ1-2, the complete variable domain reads GAGVSQSPSNKVTEKGKDVELRCDPISGHTALYWYRQSLGQGLEFLIYFQGNSAPDKSGLPSDRFSAERTGGSVSTLTIQRTQQEDSAVYLCASSLTASRTVINYGYTFGSGTRLTVV.

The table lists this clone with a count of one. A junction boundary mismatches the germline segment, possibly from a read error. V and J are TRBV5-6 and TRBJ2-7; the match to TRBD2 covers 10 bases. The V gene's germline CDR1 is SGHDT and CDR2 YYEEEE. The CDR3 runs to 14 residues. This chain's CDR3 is CASRNLRGLAGADF. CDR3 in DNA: TGTGCCAGCAGAAACCTCCGGGGGCTAGCGGGAGCCGACTTC.